This paragraph reports one T cell receptor (beta chain). This sample stems from a study of naive and memory T cell subsets. Amplification of ligated cDNA took four PCR rounds with SP2 and nested alpha and beta constant primers. TCRdb reprocessed the UMI-ligation and nested PCR reads with MiXCR, giving one entry per CDR3 protein. This sample has about 26,000 distinct CDR3 sequences, with roughly 5.4% found just once. Germline-derived CDR1 and CDR2 are SNHLY and FYNNEI. The CDR3 consists of 13 residues. Trimming took off 7 bases at V and 2 bases at J, with 9 bases between the two ends. TCR cDNA received a 3' ligated oligonucleotide that carried a UMI.

The rearrangement joins TRBV2 to TRBJ2-1, with D perhaps TRBD2 (5 bases). Sequencing was carried out using blood. The receptor comes from an adult in good health. CDR3 region: CASTAEAYNEQFF. The CDR3 DNA is TGTGCCAGCACGGCGGAGGCCTACAATGAGCAGTTCTTC.